This T cell receptor (beta chain) was documented in a study of cytomegalovirus exposure and HLA in healthy donors. This clone has more than one count but fewer than ten. Its antigen is not identified. Trimming removed 5 bases from V and 5 bases from J; junction bases left unmatched: 10. This CDR3 is 15 amino acids long. Germline CDR1 reads WNHNN; CDR2 reads SYGVQD (reference sequence). A multiplex PCR was run with 60 Vbeta primers and 13 Jbeta primers. Assay: immunoSEQ multiplex PCR; the TCRdb copy retains only in-frame clones and omits some. The sample yields about 170,000 clones, roughly 84% seen once. Study-wide findings and caveats: A later analysis by the authors found several of the most significant clusters apparently linked to common viral pathogens.

The chain uses TRBV10-1 and TRBJ2-5; 8 positions agree with TRBD2. This TCR came from a man aged 30-40 years in good health and CMV-seropositive. The specimen was PBMCs. The CDR3: CASSYRGGPRETQYF. CDR3 in DNA: TGCGCCAGCAGTTACCGGGGGGGTCCCAGGGAGACCCAGTACTTC.